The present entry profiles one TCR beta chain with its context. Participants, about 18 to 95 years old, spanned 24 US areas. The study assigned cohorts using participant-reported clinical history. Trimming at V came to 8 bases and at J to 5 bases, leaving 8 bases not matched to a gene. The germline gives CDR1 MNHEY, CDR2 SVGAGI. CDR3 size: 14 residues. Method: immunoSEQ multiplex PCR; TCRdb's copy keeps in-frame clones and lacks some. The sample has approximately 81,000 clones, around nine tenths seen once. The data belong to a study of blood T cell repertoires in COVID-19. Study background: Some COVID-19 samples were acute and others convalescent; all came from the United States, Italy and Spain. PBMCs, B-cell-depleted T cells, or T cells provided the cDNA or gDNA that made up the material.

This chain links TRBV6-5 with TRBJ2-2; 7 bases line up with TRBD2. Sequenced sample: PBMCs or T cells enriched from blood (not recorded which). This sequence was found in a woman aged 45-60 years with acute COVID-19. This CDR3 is CASHLTSPTGELFF. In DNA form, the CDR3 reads TGTGCCAGCCATCTGACTAGCCCAACCGGGGAGCTGTTTTTT.